This T cell receptor (beta chain) appears in the sequencing data of a study of T-cell memory formation after mild COVID-19. In the study overall: For the most part, TCR clusters were specific to one donor. Study-wide results and caveats: Contracting CD4+ clones were located mainly in CM and EM, and CD8+ clones in EMRA. Day 15 to 85 contracting clones showed balanced CD4/CD8; day 15 to 37 expanders favored CD4+.

A remark on this clonotype: The target antigen is unknown.

The CDR3 is 15 amino acids. The J segment lost 5 bases and the V segment lost 3 bases, leaving 3 bases of the junction unmatched. The germline V gene encodes CDR1 SGHTA and CDR2 FQGNSA. TCRalpha and TCRbeta libraries used 5'RACE with constant-segment primers and UMIs. TCRdb redid the calling of the 5' RACE reads with MiXCR, one entry per CDR3 protein. Counted here are a few hundred thousand distinct CDR3 sequences, around 24% occurring once; the ten biggest clones make up about 10%. The chain couples TRBV7-2 to TRBJ2-1; 11 bases map to TRBD2. The clonotype originates from an adult woman who had mild COVID-19 (a few samples of this study predate the infection). Cell type and time point are not known. Sequences were obtained from PBMCs or a T cell subset sorted from them (not recorded which). The CDR3 DNA sequence: TGTGCCAGCAGCTTCCAGACTAGCGGGAACAATGAGCAGTTCTTC. Its translation is CASSFQTSGNNEQFF.